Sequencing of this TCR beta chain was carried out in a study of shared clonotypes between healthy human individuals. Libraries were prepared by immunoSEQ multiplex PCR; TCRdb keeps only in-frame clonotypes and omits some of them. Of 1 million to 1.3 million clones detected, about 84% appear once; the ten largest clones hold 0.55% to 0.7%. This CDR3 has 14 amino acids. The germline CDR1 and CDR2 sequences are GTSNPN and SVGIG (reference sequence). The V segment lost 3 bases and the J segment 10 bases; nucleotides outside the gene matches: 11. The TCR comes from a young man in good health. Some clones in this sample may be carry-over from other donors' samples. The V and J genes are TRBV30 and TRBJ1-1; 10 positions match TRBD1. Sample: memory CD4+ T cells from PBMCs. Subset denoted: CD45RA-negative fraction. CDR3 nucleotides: TGTGCCTGGAGAAGGAGACAGGGGGCATATATAGCTTTCTTT. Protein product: CAWRRRQGAYIAFF.